The subject of this entry is one T cell receptor (beta chain). Only a few counts were recorded for this clone. The antigen this receptor binds is unknown. No much larger clone exists at a distance of one base, and base qualities are not known. The library was generated by the immunoSEQ multiplex PCR assay. The multiplex PCR relied on a mix of 60 forward primers for TCR Vbeta segments and 13 reverse primers for TCR Jbeta segments. The CDR3 region of rearranged TCR beta genes was amplified from genomic DNA with a multiplex PCR assay. On the Illumina HiSeq System, the amplified TCR beta libraries were sequenced as 87-base-pair reads. The paper's processing steps were these. A later analysis counted tens of millions of unique TCR beta chains across the roughly 700 repertoires, and approximately 11 million of these chains were shared by at least two donors. Raw reads were error-corrected and collapsed into unique sequences with a nearest-neighbor algorithm that merged closely related sequences to remove PCR and sequencing errors. To assign V, D and J gene segments, CDR3 sequences were aligned to IMGT reference sequences. For a sequence to be retained, a match of at least six nucleotides to both a V gene segment and a J gene segment was required. Rearrangements were classified as productive when the CDR3 lacked stop codons and remained in frame with V and J, and all other rearrangements were classified as non-productive. Following IMGT convention, CDR3 was defined as the stretch from the second conserved V-encoded cysteine to the conserved J-encoded phenylalanine. Sequences without an unambiguous match to a single V gene segment were excluded from the earlier analysis of several hundred of the donors. An earlier analysis of some 610 of the donors called V segments functional above 56.7% productive rearrangements and segregating when the between-donor standard deviation exceeded 5%. A statistical classification framework was developed to diagnose cytomegalovirus status using the catalog of TCR beta chain sequences. In a later analysis, TCR nucleotide sequences were compared against IMGT/GENE-DB human TR gene sequences so that V and J genes could be assigned. In a later analysis, CDR3 sequences and most-parsimonious VDJ recombination scenarios were assigned using the TCRdist pipeline. A later analysis defined each TCR beta chain by its CDR3 amino acid sequence plus V-gene family, and excluded reads lacking a unique V-gene family. As a way to deal with suspected cross-contamination and a sequencing artifact, a later analysis dropped roughly 620 nucleotide sequences that were highly shared and had low generation probability. For each public chain, a later analysis derived a clonal expansion index from normalized ranks of inferred template counts within each repertoire. In a later analysis, generation probabilities were computed using a VDJ recombination model fitted to out-of-frame rearrangements, and the results were checked against IGoR. In a later analysis, hypergeometric tests were used to score TCR-TCR, TCR-HLA and TCR-CMV co-occurrence, with a repertoire-size bias correction applied to TCR pairs. To estimate false discovery rates, a later analysis permuted the HLA or CMV assignments 20 times. In a later analysis, co-occurring TCRs were grouped using DBSCAN, and TCRdist sequence similarity was added for clustering within HLA-allele-positive subsets. Co-occurrence clustering excluded repertoires with fewer than 30,000 or more than 120,000 public chains, plus five with anomalous nucleotide sharing. TCRdb re-hosts the immuneACCESS table, in-frame sequences only. Its copies lack some clones; in the studies checked, an unresolved V gene accounts for under half of them, and the cause for the rest is not known. V, J and clone size were drawn from that table, and D and trimming were deduced from the DNA. The sample table holds about 160,000 clones, of which 79% were seen once. 2% to 2.5% of the sample lies in the top ten.

In total, 630 or so healthy bone marrow donors made up the cohort. At the time of sampling, all cohort members were nominally healthy, though unrecorded immune exposures were likely present. The donor was CMV seronegative and belonged to the group of several hundred seronegative cohort members. Each donor provided a peripheral blood sample, and peripheral blood mononuclear cells were used for TCR beta sequencing. The Qiagen DNeasy Blood Extraction Kit was used to extract genomic DNA from the blood cell samples. Based on the germline V gene, the CDR1 and CDR2 sequences are MGHRA and YSYEKL. V sheds 4 bases and J sheds 6 bases, leaving 10 bases between their ends. From the cysteine up to the phenylalanine, the CDR3 has a length of 12 residues. Just the 36-base CDR3 DNA is kept, in frame starting at base 1. These data belong to a study of cytomegalovirus exposure and HLA in healthy donors (dated by TCRdb to 2016 to 2017). For context, the study as a whole: In an earlier analysis of some 610 of the donors, about 270 Gb of sequence data and 90 million to 130 million unique TCR beta sequences from 150 million to 200 million T cells were reported. An early release covering roughly 640 HLA-typed donors comprised about 300 gigabases of sequencing data and tens of millions of unique TCR sequences. Of the roughly 400 genotyped donors, 65% to 90% were placed in the genetic ancestry cluster associated with self-reported Caucasian donors. The study was designed to test whether signatures of past pathogen exposure could be identified by cataloging public T cell receptors. The T cell repertoires of several hundred subjects were profiled by immunosequencing and related to cytomegalovirus serostatus. Along with the approximately 700-subject first cohort, a separate validation cohort of some 130 different subjects was used. The study combined high-throughput TCR immunosequencing, statistical association of individual TCRs with disease status, and machine learning to predict cytomegalovirus infection status. To study patterns of TCR occurrence, a later analysis re-analyzed previously published TCR beta repertoires from hundreds of donors and added high-resolution HLA genotyping. The later analysis used no new phenotypic data to find candidate immune exposures, relying instead on TCR beta sequences and their occurrence across donors. An earlier analysis of approximately 500 of the donors applied high-throughput TCR beta sequencing to assess whether each TCR beta V gene segment acted as functional or pseudogenic. Donor age, sex, ethnicity and CMV serostatus were compiled together with the repertoire data. Genome-wide SNP genotypes for about 55% of the 666 donors were used in a later genetic analysis, which treated that subset as a discovery cohort. All discovery cohort repertoires had been generated using a single sequencing platform. HLA typing included class I and class II loci at four-digit resolution. The number of typed donors differed by locus: about 620-630 for A, B, C, DRB1 and DQB1; approximately 530 for DQA1; 606 for DPA1; and about 450 for DPB1. Because of strong linkage in the cohort, four or five DR-DQ haplotypes were treated as single units for association and clustering. Among 300 to 500 genotyped donors of the cohort, an average of about 240,000 unique TCR beta nucleotide sequences was sequenced per donor, of which about 18% were non-productive.

Results and caveats for the whole study, not just this receptor: A further reported finding was that TCR beta sequences accurately predicted the HLA-A and HLA-B alleles for most subjects in the first cohort. In a later genetic analysis, fewer N-insertions in productive TCRs were reported among donors in an Asian-associated ancestry cluster than the roughly 700-donor mean. It was suggested by the authors that the approach could potentially be generalized to other disease states and immunological phenotypes. A cluster of highly shared sequence variants was judged likely to be a technical artifact of the sequencing pipeline. Several of the top co-occurrence clusters appeared to be linked to parvovirus B19, influenza, CMV and Epstein-Barr virus, according to a later analysis. V-gene and J-gene trimming of TCR beta chains was associated with a missense DCLRE1C variant in a later genetic analysis, and the association was replicated in an independent cohort. In vitro tests confirmed that a few of the cytomegalovirus-associated TCR beta chains recognize cytomegalovirus antigens. The cohort was sequenced for TCR beta chains only, and without alpha or paired-chain data the features that could be detected were limited. Across donors, most TCR sequences were observed very rarely, whereas some public TCRs were present in many individuals. A later analysis found that most CMV-associated TCR beta chains appeared HLA-restricted, with HLA associations seemingly driven largely by CMV exposure. When HLA alleles, especially DR and DQ, strongly co-occurred, TCR associations were difficult to assign to individual alleles. In a later analysis, the rate of TCR association differed among HLA loci, with DRB1 alleles having the most associated TCRs and HLA-C alleles having the fewest. Immune exposure information for the cohort was limited to CMV serostatus. A later analysis associated about 16,000 TCR beta sequences with specific HLA alleles at a false discovery rate of 0.05. In a later analysis, HLA-associated TCR beta chains showed more clonal expansion and lower generation probabilities than non-associated chains that were equally common. The 87-base-pair reads could not distinguish some IMGT-functional V segments, including TRBV6-2 and TRBV6-3, so those segments were excluded. Correlated functional status among segregating V segments might be attributable to linkage disequilibrium, but an unknown experimental factor could not be ruled out. Broadly in line with IMGT annotations, most TCR beta V segments showed up in productive rearrangements about 87% or about 30% of the time in an earlier analysis of about 500 of the donors. The earlier analysis of approximately 590 of the donors excluded roughly 17 rarely observed V segments, including chromosome 9 orphons, because counts were too low. A total of 150 to 200 TCR beta chains were listed by the study as associated with cytomegalovirus. In both the original and validation cohorts, the classifier was reported to diagnose cytomegalovirus status with high specificity and sensitivity. Because HLA typing was unavailable for some donors at each locus, only the typed subset was used in association tests. Presence/absence analyses assumed roughly uniform sequencing depth across donors, an assumption that may not hold.

The sequence was collected from a man aged 35 to 55 in good health and CMV-seronegative. Sequencing was carried out using PBMCs. The V and J segments used are TRBV4-1 and TRBJ2-7; the D segment could be TRBD2, given 6 matching bases. The CDR3 protein is CASSPLGGEQYF. The DNA reads TGCGCCAGCAGCCCCTTGGGGGGCGAGCAGTACTTC.